The 23 T cell receptor beta chains below were found in one sample sequenced in a study of blood T cells in healthy people across ages. A J-beta primer mix and a sample-barcoded 5' primer were used in a second PCR of about 7 to 12 cycles. TCRdb recomputed calls from the 5' RACE reads with MiXCR, one row per CDR3 protein. The table has roughly 1,500,000 distinct CDR3 sequences, 35% to 45% seen once. What was sequenced was blood. The origin of the receptors is a woman aged 18-29 years in good health.

This clonotype has only a few counts. The V and J genes are TRBV12-3 or TRBV12-4 and TRBJ2-4; 9 bases match TRBD2. Trimming took 0 bases from V and 1 from J; bases not matched to a gene: 1. The CDR3 contains 16 residues. Here the CDR3 reads CASSLAGLAAKNIQYF. In DNA, the CDR3 is TGTGCCAGCAGTTTAGCGGGACTAGCCGCCAAAAACATTCAGTACTTC.

The chain links TRBV10-3 to TRBJ1-1, with D perhaps TRBD1 (6 bases). CDR3 size: 15 residues. Germline CDR1 ENHRY, CDR2 SYGVKD. The V gene lost 3 bases and the J gene lost 6 bases, with 17 bases spanning the gap. The CDR3: CAISEGGGYLAEAFF. In nucleotides, the CDR3 is TGTGCCATCAGTGAAGGGGGGGGGTACCTTGCTGAAGCTTTCTTT.

This clonotype was seen a few times. The genes are TRBV6-2 or TRBV6-3 and TRBJ2-1, with 7 bases matching TRBD1. The CDR3 length is 15 residues. The trim removed 5 bases at V and 0 bases at J, leaving 4 bases unmatched. Germline lookup yields CDR1 MNHEY and CDR2 SVGEGT. CDR3 sequence: CASSQQGPSYNEQFF. CDR3 DNA sequence: TGTGCCAGCAGTCAACAGGGGCCCTCCTACAATGAGCAGTTCTTC.

This clonotype was detected only a few times. This sequence joins TRBV20-1 and TRBJ2-5, with 11 bases identical to TRBD2. The CDR3 has 14 residues. After removal of 5 bases from V and 5 bases from J, the junction contained 7 bases not matched to a gene. CDR1 and CDR2 from the germline V gene are DFQATT and SNEGSKA (reference sequence). The CDR3 region has the DNA TGCAGTGCTCCCCAACTAGCGGGAGTGGAGACCCAGTACTTC. This gives the protein CSAPQLAGVETQYF.

This clonotype has only one observation. V and J are TRBV2 and TRBJ2-5, with 7 bases lining up with TRBD2. Germline CDR1 is SNHLY and CDR2 is FYNNEI. The CDR3 covers 16 residues. V was clipped by 2 bases and J by 2 bases; unmatched bases: 8. As DNA, the CDR3 is TGTGCCAGCAGTGAAAGTCGAGCGGGGACTCAAGAGACCCAGTACTTC. As protein: CASSESRAGTQETQYF.

The chain is built from TRBV7-3 and TRBJ2-3; 12 bases agree with TRBD2. V lost 0 bases to trimming and J lost 0 bases; unmatched junction nucleotides: 1. The CDR3 is 17 residues long. The germline CDR1 and CDR2 sequences are SGHTA and FQGTGA. The CDR3 region has the DNA TGTGCCAGCAGCTTAACACTAGCGGGGGGTAGCACAGATACGCAGTATTTT. Its translation is CASSLTLAGGSTDTQYF.

CDR3 in DNA: TGCAGTGCTGTAGGGCGGGGGAAGGTTGGCTACACCTTC. Its translation: CSAVGRGKVGYTF. This sequence joins TRBV20-1 and TRBJ1-2, with D tentatively TRBD1 (5 bases). CDR1 is DFQATT, CDR2 SNEGSKA, per germline (reference sequence). The CDR3 extends over 13 amino acids. V was shortened by 5 bases and J by 7 bases, with 17 bases between the two germline ends.

The chain is built from TRBV3-1 and TRBJ1-5, with D uncertain. Per the germline V gene, CDR1 is LGHDT and CDR2 is YNNKEL (reference sequence). The CDR3 runs 13 residues. Trimming removed 4 bases from V and 4 bases from J, with 8 bases in between. The CDR3 sequence: CASSPALNQPQHF. The DNA of the CDR3 is TGTGCCAGCAGCCCAGCGTTAAATCAGCCCCAGCATTTT.

The sample holds one count of this clonotype. The V gene is TRBV10-3, the J gene TRBJ2-7; 7 bases match TRBD1. V shed 9 bases, J shed 2 bases, and the junction held 7 bases outside the gene matches. Germline V gives CDR1 ENHRY, CDR2 SYGVKD. CDR3 length equals 13 residues. The CDR3 nucleotides are TGTGCCATATCCTCGGGACAGCCCTACGAGCAGTACTTC. This sequence encodes CAISSGQPYEQYF.

The rearrangement links TRBV6-1 to TRBJ2-3; tentatively, D is TRBD1 (5 bases). The CDR3 consists of 13 residues. V was clipped by 6 bases and J by 5 bases, with 12 bases between them. Germline V gene sequence: CDR1 MNHNS, CDR2 SASEGT. This CDR3 is CASSRDYGDTQYF. The CDR3 nucleotides read TGTGCCAGCAGCAGGGATTACGGAGATACGCAGTATTTT.

This clonotype was counted only a few times. The chain is built from TRBV15 and TRBJ2-7; D uncertain. Per the germline V gene, CDR1 is LNHNV and CDR2 is YYDKDF (reference sequence). V gave up 0 bases and J gave up 3 bases, with 6 bases separating them. The CDR3 runs to 13 residues. DNA of the CDR3: TGTGCCACCAGCAGAGATCTAGTCTACGAGCAGTACTTC. This encodes CATSRDLVYEQYF.

This clonotype appeared a few times. The V call is TRBV4-1, the J call TRBJ1-1; D not certain. Germline lookup yields CDR1 MGHRA and CDR2 YSYEKL. With 6 bases removed from V and 4 bases from J, the gap between germline ends came to 15 bases. The CDR3 has 14 amino acids. Here the CDR3 DNA reads TGCGCCAGCAGACCACGAATTTTGGGCACTGAAGCTTTCTTT. It is translated as CASRPRILGTEAFF.

In its sample, this clonotype was seen a few times. This chain links TRBV12-3 or TRBV12-4 with TRBJ2-1; no clear D. The CDR3 is made up of 16 amino acids. V was shortened by 6 bases and J by 4 bases, with 19 bases between the two germline ends. The CDR3 DNA reads as TGTGCCAGCAGGCCTTCCGTTACGAACGATTACAATGAGCAGTTCTTC. Translation: CASRPSVTNDYNEQFF.

This clonotype has more than one count but fewer than ten. V usage is TRBV7-9 and J usage is TRBJ2-3; 10 nucleotides match TRBD2. The CDR3 has 12 amino acids. The ends lost 4 bases at V and 13 bases at J; junction bases unmatched: 5. The V gene's germline CDR1 is SEHNR and CDR2 FQNEAQ (reference sequence). The CDR3 DNA sequence: TGTGCCAGCAGCTCAAGCGGGGGGGCGGAGTATTTT. Its protein is CASSSSGGAEYF.

In its sample, this clonotype was seen a few times. The chain carries TRBV10-3 and TRBJ1-2, with a weak D call TRBD1 (6 bases). Germline V lookup: CDR1 ENHRY, CDR2 SYGVKD. The CDR3 length is 13 residues. V shed 5 bases and J shed 2 bases, with 9 bases lying between them. CDR3 residues: CAISIQGNYGYTF. The DNA for the CDR3 is TGTGCCATCAGTATTCAGGGGAACTATGGCTACACCTTC.

A few counts support this clonotype. The chain couples TRBV27 to TRBJ2-3; 8 bases agree with TRBD2. The CDR3 is made up of 15 amino acids. J was trimmed by 5 bases and V by 1 base; bases with no gene match: 5. Germline V lookup: CDR1 MNHEY, CDR2 SMNVEV (reference sequence). DNA of the CDR3: TGTGCCAGCAGTTTATTATCGGGGGGGGTAGATACGCAGTATTTT. Its translation is CASSLLSGGVDTQYF.

This clonotype was seen only a few times. The J gene is TRBJ2-7, the V gene TRBV5-1; maybe TRBD1 (6 bases). The CDR3 length is 15 residues. V lost 4 bases and J 1 base, leaving 15 bases between the germline ends. Germline V gene data show CDR1 as SGHRS and CDR2 as YFSETQ. The CDR3, as DNA: TGCGCCAGCAGCCCCCTCCGGACAGATTCCTACGAGCAGTACTTC. Encoded protein: CASSPLRTDSYEQYF.

The table lists this clonotype with a few counts. V and J are TRBV6-5 and TRBJ1-1; no clear D gene. V lost 0 bases and J 11 bases, leaving 16 bases between the germline ends. The CDR3 consists of 14 residues. Germline-derived CDR1 and CDR2 are MNHEY and SVGAGI. The CDR3 reads CASSYSVSLWAAFF. CDR3 nucleotides: TGTGCCAGCAGTTACTCGGTCAGTTTGTGGGCTGCTTTCTTT.

The rearrangement uses TRBV10-3 and TRBJ2-6; D gene unclear. V was clipped by 0 bases and J by 0 bases, with 6 bases between them. The CDR3 contains 16 residues. Germline V gene data show CDR1 as ENHRY and CDR2 as SYGVKD. CDR3 sequence (DNA): TGTGCCATCAGTGAGTCACGAGACTCTGGGGCCAACGTCCTGACTTTC. Translated: CAISESRDSGANVLTF.

This clonotype was picked up a small number of times. The chain links TRBV9 to TRBJ2-7, with a possible D match to TRBD1 (5 bases). Per germline, CDR1 SGDLS and CDR2 YYNGEE. The V gene lost 2 bases and the J gene lost 7 bases, with 13 bases spanning the gap. The CDR3 sequence is 13 residues long. The CDR3 sequence is CASSVMLQGEQYF. CDR3 DNA: TGTGCCAGCAGCGTCATGTTGCAGGGAGAGCAGTACTTC.

This clonotype was seen only a few times. The chain has TRBV27 and TRBJ1-6; D ambiguous. V was trimmed by 0 bases and J by 10 bases, leaving 7 bases between them. This CDR3 spans 13 amino acids. The germline V gene encodes CDR1 MNHEY and CDR2 SMNVEV (reference sequence). CDR3 nucleotides: TGTGCCAGCAGTTTATCGTGGTCATCACCCCTCCACTTT. Its protein product is CASSLSWSSPLHF.

This chain joins TRBV7-8 and TRBJ2-3; D is unclear. Trimming removed 5 bases from V and 4 bases from J, with 10 bases in between. The CDR3 spans 13 residues. Germline V gives CDR1 SGHVS, CDR2 FQNEAQ. The CDR3 DNA follows: TGTGCCAGCAGCGTAGTATGGGCAGATACGCAGTATTTT. Translating gives CASSVVWADTQYF.

This clonotype was found a few times. The J gene is TRBJ2-5, the V gene TRBV5-1, with D perhaps given as TRBD1 or TRBD2 (6 bases each). Germline lookup yields CDR1 SGHRS and CDR2 YFSETQ. The length of the CDR3 is 14 residues. The ends were cut back, 0 bases at V and 11 bases at J, with 17 bases in the middle. This chain's CDR3 is CASSLGLGEGEQYF. CDR3 in DNA: TGCGCCAGCAGCTTGGGACTAGGCGAGGGGGAGCAGTACTTC.